This T cell receptor (beta chain) was documented in a study of T cells in localized non-small cell lung cancer. TCRdb's copy holds only in-frame clones and misses some; the assay was immunoSEQ multiplex PCR. The table includes fewer than 950 clones, approximately 25% detected once. Adjacent lung lacking atypia came from at least 2 cm beyond the tumor margin. In the case of this clone: What it binds is unknown.

General observations from the study: Of the top 100 tumor clones, median around 55 were in adjacent lung, some 29 among its top 100. Analysis by sequencing included only one tumor region, so heterogeneity remains possible. Of the tissues analyzed, uninvolved adjacent lung showed maximal T cell clonality, greater than tumor.

The sequence was obtained from a man aged 35-69 years with stage I squamous cell lung carcinoma. The specimen comprised normal lung tissue next to the tumor, sampled before any cancer treatment.

CDR3 residues: CASSSSAGNTEAFF. CDR3 bases: TGTGCCAGCAGCTCCTCCGCGGGGAACACTGAAGCTTTCTTT. This chain links TRBV11-3 with TRBJ1-1; D is unresolved. The CDR3 loop spans 14 amino acids. The germline V gene encodes CDR1 SGHNT and CDR2 YENEEA. V lost 4 bases to trimming and J lost 1 base, with 10 bases between them.